This T cell receptor beta chain was documented in a study of T cells in Graves' hyperthyroidism and ophthalmopathy. Study-wide background: Peripheral blood draws took place at initial diagnosis, ahead of any treatment.

V lost 8 bases, J lost 0 bases, and 11 bases lay in between. In germline, CDR1 is SNHLY, CDR2 FYNNEI. The CDR3 covers 14 residues. Not enrolled were patients with uncontrolled infection, other autoimmune disease, pregnancy or lactation. PBMCs were obtained from 10 ml fresh peripheral blood. There were TCR beta CDR3 regions amplified from RNA transcripts. The TCR CDR3 first-round RT-PCR relied on the HTBI primer set. TCRdb re-derived calls from the multiplex PCR reads in MiXCR, one entry per CDR3 protein. The sample carries hundreds of thousands of distinct CDR3 sequences, over 15% recorded once. This TCR derives from a woman aged 50 to 60 with Graves' hyperthyroidism that later progressed to Graves' ophthalmopathy. The sequencing input was blood. This sequence joins TRBV2 and TRBJ1-5, with D uncertain. DNA for the CDR3: TGTGCCAGCCAGATCGACCTTAGCAATCAGCCCCAGCATTTT. Translating gives CASQIDLSNQPQHF.